Listed here are 31 T cell receptor beta chains from one sample, sequenced in a study of control samples from healthy donors and cancer patients. Assay used: immunoSEQ multiplex PCR; TCRdb lists only in-frame clones, some missing. In the table there are about 170,000 clones, around 90% of which are singletons. Sequenced sample: blood. These receptors were obtained from a man between 25 and 39 years old in good health.

The V and J genes are TRBV11-2 and TRBJ1-6; D not resolved. Germline V gene lookup returns CDR1 SGHAT and CDR2 FQNNGV. V was pared by 4 bases and J by 11 bases, with 12 bases between. The CDR3 covers 13 residues. The CDR3 spells CASSYRENTPLHF. CDR3 DNA: TGTGCCAGCAGCTACCGGGAAAATACACCCCTCCACTTT.

CDR3: CASSSELWDYGYTF. CDR3 sequence (DNA): TGTGCCAGCAGCTCGGAACTTTGGGACTATGGCTACACCTTC. The chain joins TRBV7-8 to TRBJ1-2; D call uncertain. Germline loops: CDR1 SGHVS, CDR2 FQNEAQ. V was cut by 4 bases and J by 3 bases, with 12 bases left in between. The CDR3 totals 14 residues.

The rearrangement links TRBV28 to TRBJ1-1, with TRBD1 as a possible D gene (6 bases). Germline assignment: CDR1 MDHEN and CDR2 SYDVKM. The V end was cut by 3 bases, the J end by 8 bases, with 10 bases between. CDR3 length: 12 amino acids. The CDR3 reads CASSLGQGEAFF. CDR3 DNA sequence: TGTGCCAGCAGTTTGGGGCAGGGGGAAGCTTTCTTT.

This rearrangement joins TRBV28 to TRBJ1-6; 8 nucleotides line up with TRBD1. Trimming cost V 3 bases and J 5 bases; bases outside gene matches: 12. The V gene's germline CDR1 is MDHEN and CDR2 SYDVKM. This CDR3 spans 18 amino acids. The CDR3: CASSFPIRTGLNNSPLHF. CDR3 DNA: TGTGCCAGCAGTTTCCCAATCCGGACAGGGCTGAATAATTCACCCCTCCACTTT.

V is TRBV27 and J is TRBJ2-5; 9 bases are shared with TRBD1. CDR3 size: 16 residues. Trimming took 1 base from V and 4 from J; bases not matched to a gene: 7. Looked up from germline, CDR1 is MNHEY and CDR2 is SMNVEV (reference sequence). DNA for the CDR3: TGTGCCAGCAGTTTATTGACAGGGGGGAAACGAGAGACCCAGTACTTC. It codes for CASSLLTGGKRETQYF.

CDR3 DNA: TGCGCCAGCAGGGCGGGGGAAGAGGCTTTCTTT. Translating it yields CASRAGEEAFF. The chain joins TRBV5-1 to TRBJ1-1; a weak D match, TRBD1 (5 bases). Germline V gene sequence: CDR1 SGHRS, CDR2 YFSETQ. CDR3 length equals 11 residues. Trimming took off 5 bases at V and 11 bases at J, with 13 bases between the two ends.

The CDR3 loop is CASSVGDRGNQPQHF. CDR3 nucleotide sequence: TGTGCCAGCAGCGTCGGGGACAGGGGCAATCAGCCCCAGCATTTT. The chain combines TRBV9 with TRBJ1-5, with 9 bases identical to TRBD1. Germline CDR1 and CDR2: SGDLS and YYNGEE. CDR3 length equals 15 residues. J lost 2 bases, V lost 2 bases, and 2 bases had no gene match.

The rearrangement uses TRBV7-8 and TRBJ2-6, with D perhaps matching TRBD1 (7 bases). The CDR3 is 18 amino acids. Germline assignment: CDR1 SGHVS and CDR2 FQNEAQ. With 7 bases removed from V and 0 bases from J, the gap between germline ends came to 19 bases. The CDR3 bases are TGTGCCAGCATCCCCCAGGGGGGTTTTTCCTCTGGGGCCAACGTCCTGACTTTC. It translates to CASIPQGGFSSGANVLTF.

This chain joins TRBV19 and TRBJ2-2; 7 nucleotides line up with TRBD2. V was pared by 6 bases and J by 4 bases, with 8 bases of the junction left unmatched. The CDR3 contains 15 residues. Germline V gene data show CDR1 as LNHDA and CDR2 as SQIVND (reference sequence). Written as DNA, the CDR3 is TGTGCCAGTAGGGGTGGGGGGGTAGCCACCGGGGAGCTGTTTTTT. It yields the protein CASRGGGVATGELFF.

V and J are TRBV24-1 and TRBJ2-7; no firm D call. CDR1 and CDR2 (germline): KGHDR, SFDVKD. This CDR3 is built from 15 residues. Trimming took off 4 bases at V and 2 bases at J, with 14 bases between the two ends. CDR3 DNA sequence: TGTGCCACCAGTGAGGGCGCAAGTGGCCCCTACGAGCAGTACTTC. Translating it yields CATSEGASGPYEQYF.

The J gene is TRBJ2-7, the V gene TRBV6-4; D remains ambiguous. The CDR3 runs to 15 residues. The ends were cut back, 0 bases at V and 2 bases at J, with 11 bases in the middle. The germline gives CDR1 MRHNA, CDR2 SNTAGT. CDR3 region: CASSDSPPPPYEQYF. In nucleotides, the CDR3 is TGTGCCAGCAGTGACTCGCCCCCGCCCCCCTACGAGCAGTACTTC.

The V gene is TRBV10-3, the J gene TRBJ1-5; D gene ambiguous. Trimming cost V 9 bases and J 4 bases, with 19 bases left between them. Germline V CDR1 and CDR2: ENHRY, SYGVKD. The CDR3 has 15 residues. The CDR3 sequence: CAISLEAGVNQPQHF. The CDR3, as DNA: TGTGCCATTTCCTTAGAGGCAGGCGTTAATCAGCCCCAGCATTTT.

The chain combines TRBV28 with TRBJ1-1; D ambiguous. The germline V gene has CDR1 MDHEN and CDR2 SYDVKM. The CDR3 has 13 residues. V was trimmed by 3 bases and J by 1 base, leaving 6 bases between them. CDR3 protein: CASSFIKNTEAFF. CDR3 bases: TGTGCCAGCAGTTTTATCAAGAACACTGAAGCTTTCTTT. Full variable domain (rest looked up from reference TRBV28 and TRBJ1-1): DVKVTQSSRYLVKRTGEKVFLECVQDMDHENMFWYRQDPGLGLRLIYFSYDVKMKEKGDIPEGYSVSREKKERFSLILESASTNQTSMYLCASSFIKNTEAFFGQGTRLTVV.

This chain links TRBV30 with TRBJ1-5, with D unresolved. CDR3 length: 13 residues. V was clipped by 3 bases and J by 9 bases, with 15 bases between them. Per the germline V gene, CDR1 is GTSNPN and CDR2 is SVGIG (reference sequence). The CDR3 loop reads CAWSIGNLGPQHF. In nucleotides, the CDR3 is TGTGCCTGGAGCATAGGGAACCTGGGGCCCCAGCATTTT. The variable domain in full, with the rest retrieved from reference TRBV30 and TRBJ1-5, is SQTIHQWPATLVQPVGSPLSLECTVEGTSNPNLYWYRQAAGRGLQLLFYSVGIGQISSEVPQNLSASRPQDRQFILSSKKLLLSDSGFYLCAWSIGNLGPQHFGDGTRLSIL.

The chain employs TRBV6-4 and TRBJ1-6; D call uncertain. Trimming stripped 3 bases from V and 10 bases from J, with 10 bases between. From germline, CDR1 is MRHNA and CDR2 SNTAGT. This CDR3 region has 13 residues. The CDR3 nucleotides read TGTGCCAGCAGTGAAAGTTTAGGGTCACCCCTCCACTTT. Protein: CASSESLGSPLHF.

This clone was observed a few times. This chain uses TRBV25-1 with TRBJ2-7, with 9 bases fitting TRBD1. Trimming removed 2 bases from V and 5 bases from J; junction bases left unmatched: 4. The CDR3 spans 14 residues. CDR1 and CDR2 (germline): MGHDK, SYGVNS. CDR3 sequence (DNA): TGTGCCAGCAGTGAAGGGACAGGGTCCGACGAGCAGTACTTC. It yields the protein CASSEGTGSDEQYF.

This chain links TRBV5-4 with TRBJ2-1; D may be TRBD1 (6 bases). V dropped 2 bases and J dropped 1 base, with 7 bases sitting between them. This CDR3 contains 14 residues. Germline CDR1 and CDR2: SGHNT and YYREEE (reference sequence). In DNA, the CDR3 is TGTGCCAGCAGCTTAGGACAGTCCTACAATGAGCAGTTCTTC. This sequence encodes CASSLGQSYNEQFF.

The rearrangement uses TRBV19 and TRBJ1-5, with D perhaps TRBD1 (6 bases). Per germline, CDR1 LNHDA and CDR2 SQIVND (reference sequence). The V end lost 1 base, the J end lost 6 bases, and 10 bases lay between the germline ends. This CDR3 is 14 amino acids long. The CDR3 bases are TGTGCCAGTAGTATAGGACAGGTTCCTCAGCCCCAGCATTTT. Amino acid sequence: CASSIGQVPQPQHF.

The chain couples TRBV5-6 to TRBJ2-6, with a tentative D call TRBD1 (5 bases). CDR1 is SGHDT and CDR2 is YYEEEE in the germline V gene. The CDR3 length is 18 residues. The V and J ends lost 0 bases and 0 bases respectively, with 13 bases between them. CDR3 coding DNA: TGTGCCAGCAGCTTGGCCGTGGGGCGTATCTCTGGGGCCAACGTCCTGACTTTC. Its protein is CASSLAVGRISGANVLTF.

DNA of the CDR3: TGTGCCAGCAGTTGGACTAACACCGGGGAGCTGTTTTTT. The encoded protein is CASSWTNTGELFF. This chain links TRBV6-2 or TRBV6-3 with TRBJ2-2; TRBD2 might be the D (5 bases). The CDR3 runs 13 residues. Trimming left V 4 bases short and J 2 bases short, with 5 bases between. Germline V gene data show CDR1 as MNHEY and CDR2 as SVGEGT.

This chain links TRBV5-1 with TRBJ2-7, with 9 bases matching TRBD1. After removal of 5 bases from V and 4 bases from J, the junction contained 7 bases not matched to a gene. The CDR3 is 14 residues long. CDR1 is SGHRS and CDR2 is YFSETQ in the germline V gene. The CDR3 DNA reads as TGCGCCAGCAGGACCCCGGGACAGGGATACGAGCAGTACTTC. As protein: CASRTPGQGYEQYF.

This clone appeared a single time. The chain carries TRBV5-6 and TRBJ2-1; D unclear. V dropped 5 bases and J dropped 9 bases, with 9 bases sitting between them. CDR1 is SGHDT, CDR2 YYEEEE, per germline. The CDR3 runs 11 residues. This chain's CDR3 is CASSYRIEQFF. For the CDR3, the DNA is TGTGCCAGCAGTTATAGAATTGAGCAGTTCTTC.

The DNA for the CDR3 is TGTGCCAGCAGCTTAGATTCAGTAGCCGGGGAGCTGTTTTTT. Amino acid sequence: CASSLDSVAGELFF. The chain recombines TRBV11-3 with TRBJ2-2; no clear D gene. This CDR3 is built from 14 residues. Trimming took 0 bases from V and 6 from J, leaving 8 bases between them. Germline CDR1 is SGHNT and CDR2 is YENEEA.

This clone was detected a few times. V gene TRBV25-1 combines with J gene TRBJ2-5, with a tentative D call TRBD1 (6 bases). The V gene lost 10 bases and the J gene lost 5 bases, with 17 bases spanning the gap. The CDR3 has 13 amino acids. The germline gives CDR1 MGHDK, CDR2 SYGVNS. In DNA form, the CDR3 reads TGTGCCATCAAAATCCACAGGGAGGAGACCCAGTACTTC. Translation: CAIKIHREETQYF. Using reference TRBV25-1 and TRBJ2-5 for the parts outside the CDR3, the full variable domain is EADIYQTPRYLVIGTGKKITLECSQTMGHDKMYWYQQDPGMELHLIHYSYGVNSTEKGDLSSESTVSRIRTEHFPLTLESARPSHTSQYLCAIKIHREETQYFGPGTRLLVL.

The V call is TRBV18, the J call TRBJ2-7; D is unresolved. CDR3 size: 12 residues. V gave up 4 bases and J gave up 2 bases, with 6 bases separating them. Germline CDR1 reads KGHSH; CDR2 reads LQKENI. The CDR3 spells CASSLATYEQYF. The CDR3 bases are TGTGCCAGCTCACTGGCAACCTACGAGCAGTACTTC.

The genes are TRBV6-5 and TRBJ1-5; D remains ambiguous. V lost 2 bases, J lost 1 base, and 9 bases lay in between. This CDR3 region has 15 residues. Germline V gives CDR1 MNHEY, CDR2 SVGAGI. The CDR3 DNA reads TGTGCCAGCAGTTACGATTGGAACAGCAATCAGCCCCAGCATTTT. It codes for CASSYDWNSNQPQHF.

V gene TRBV7-3 combines with J gene TRBJ2-3; TRBD1 is a possible D gene (6 bases). With 7 bases removed from V and 2 bases from J, the gap between germline ends came to 10 bases. The CDR3 is made up of 13 amino acids. Per the germline V gene, CDR1 is SGHTA and CDR2 is FQGTGA. CDR3 DNA: TGTGCCAGCAAGCCAGGGGACACAGATACGCAGTATTTT. Its protein is CASKPGDTDTQYF.

The rearrangement links TRBV24-1 to TRBJ2-1, with TRBD2 matching 9 bases. The CDR3 has 14 residues. J gave up 4 bases and V 11 bases, and 8 bases lay outside the gene matches. In germline, CDR1 is KGHDR, CDR2 SFDVKD. The CDR3 region has the DNA TGTGCCATCGAATGGACTAGCGCTTACAATGAGCAGTTCTTC. The encoded protein is CAIEWTSAYNEQFF.

The chain recombines TRBV27 with TRBJ2-7, with 13 bases matching TRBD2. The germline gives CDR1 MNHEY, CDR2 SMNVEV (reference sequence). This CDR3 is 16 amino acids long. The V gene end was trimmed by 1 base and the J gene end by 2 bases; junction bases not matched to a gene: 2. DNA of the CDR3: TGTGCCAGCAGTTTATGGGGGACTAGCGGGACCTACGAGCAGTACTTC. Its protein is CASSLWGTSGTYEQYF.

The chain is built from TRBV7-9 and TRBJ1-5; perhaps TRBD1 as D (5 bases). The CDR3 totals 13 residues. Between the trimmed V and J ends, which lost 4 bases and 4 bases, there was a span of 8 bases. Germline lookup yields CDR1 SEHNR and CDR2 FQNEAQ (reference sequence). The CDR3 here is CASSSDSNQPQHF. DNA of the CDR3: TGTGCCAGCAGCTCCGACAGTAATCAGCCCCAGCATTTT. Using reference TRBV7-9 and TRBJ1-5 for the parts outside the CDR3, the full variable domain is DTGVSQNPRHKITKRGQNVTFRCDPISEHNRLYWYRQTLGQGPEFLTYFQNEAQLEKSRLLSDRFSAERPKGSFSTLEIQRTEQGDSAMYLCASSSDSNQPQHFGDGTRLSIL.

J is TRBJ2-7 and V is TRBV19; D ambiguous. Germline V gives CDR1 LNHDA, CDR2 SQIVND (reference sequence). This CDR3 region has 11 residues. V was trimmed by 6 bases and J by 4 bases, leaving 7 bases between them. CDR3 in DNA: TGTGCCAGTAGGGACGGTTACGAGCAGTACTTC. Residues: CASRDGYEQYF.